This T cell receptor (beta chain) was sequenced in a study of early T cells in non-severe SARS-CoV-2 infection. Study overall: Alpha and beta chains were unpaired, from unsorted whole-blood bulk RNA.

TCRdb re-analysed the 5' RACE reads in MiXCR, keeping a single row per CDR3 protein. The table lists 70,000 to 80,000 distinct CDR3 sequences, 9.5% to 15% of them singletons. In its sample, this clonotype was seen a few times. The specimen comprised whole blood, sampled at baseline. The sequence came from an adult who was a healthcare worker with PCR-confirmed SARS-CoV-2 infection or an uninfected control (not recorded which).

The CDR3 coding sequence is TGTGCCACCAAAGTAGCCGGATACTACAATGAGCAGTTCTTC. Translating it yields CATKVAGYYNEQFF. V gene TRBV11-2 combines with J gene TRBJ2-1; D is undetermined. The germline CDR1 and CDR2 sequences are SGHAT and FQNNGV. CDR3 length: 14 amino acids. Trimming cost V 10 bases and J 3 bases, with 16 bases left between them. Drawing the rest from reference TRBV11-2 and TRBJ2-1, the complete variable domain is EAGVAQSPRYKIIEKRQSVAFWCNPISGHATLYWYQQILGQGPKLLIQFQNNGVVDDSQLPKDRFSAERLKGVDSTLKIQPAKLEDSAVYLCATKVAGYYNEQFFGPGTRLTVL.